Listed here are 16 T cell receptor beta chains from one sample, sequenced in a study of blood T cell repertoires in COVID-19. Method: immunoSEQ multiplex PCR; TCRdb's copy keeps in-frame clones and lacks some. The repertoire holds over 25,000 clones, with roughly 84% as singletons. Sequencing used peripheral blood. The receptors were sampled from a human donor in a cohort sampled during active COVID-19.

The genes are TRBV6-6 and TRBJ1-2, with unresolved D. Trimming pared 7 bases from V and 1 base from J, leaving 7 bases between. From germline, CDR1 is MNHNY and CDR2 SVGAGI (reference sequence). The CDR3 length is 12 residues. CDR3 residues: CASTLLNYGYTF. DNA for the CDR3: TGTGCCAGCACCCTCCTTAACTATGGCTACACCTTC.

This clone has more than one count but fewer than ten. Within the sample, other DNA sequences also encode this same CDR3. The chain employs TRBV6-2 or TRBV6-3 and TRBJ2-3; the match to TRBD2 covers 12 bases. The CDR3 extends over 14 amino acids. Trimming removed 4 bases from V and 4 bases from J; junction bases left unmatched: 0. From germline, CDR1 is MNHEY and CDR2 SVGEGT. The CDR3: CASSWTSGADTQYF. The CDR3 DNA is TGTGCCAGCAGTTGGACTAGCGGGGCAGATACGCAGTATTTT.

The rearrangement uses TRBV2 and TRBJ2-1; 7 nucleotides agree with TRBD1. CDR1 and CDR2 from the germline V gene are SNHLY and FYNNEI. The CDR3 has 13 amino acids. The V segment lost 9 bases and the J segment 2 bases; nucleotides outside the gene matches: 4. CDR3 loop: CASTGETYNEQFF. The DNA for the CDR3 is TGTGCCAGTACAGGGGAGACCTACAATGAGCAGTTCTTC.

The rearrangement links TRBV9 to TRBJ2-5, with TRBD2 identical over 10 bases. CDR1 and CDR2 (germline): SGDLS, YYNGEE. The V gene end was trimmed by 3 bases and the J gene end by 7 bases; junction bases not matched to a gene: 6. The CDR3 has 14 amino acids. The CDR3 here is CASSATSGAATQYF. The CDR3 DNA reads TGTGCCAGCAGCGCCACTAGCGGGGCGGCGACCCAGTACTTC. The complete variable domain, with remaining parts taken from reference TRBV9 and TRBJ2-5, reads DSGVTQTPKHLITATGQRVTLRCSPRSGDLSVYWYQQSLDQGLQFLIQYYNGEERAKGNILERFSAQQFPDLHSELNLSSLELGDSALYFCASSATSGAATQYFGPGTRLLVL.

The chain recombines TRBV3-1 (or the pseudogene TRBV3-2) with TRBJ1-1; D is ambiguous. V lost 4 bases to trimming and J lost 4 bases, with 16 bases between them. Germline values: CDR1 LGHDT, CDR2 YNNKEL (reference sequence). This CDR3 is built from 15 residues. The CDR3 protein is CASSLPGRVGTEAFF. CDR3 in DNA: TGTGCCAGCAGCCTCCCCGGGCGGGTGGGCACTGAAGCTTTCTTT.

The chain employs TRBV30 and TRBJ2-3; 12 bases are a match to TRBD2. J lost 5 bases, V lost 5 bases, and 5 bases had no gene match. This CDR3 contains 14 residues. The germline gives CDR1 GTSNPN, CDR2 SVGIG (reference sequence). CDR3 coding DNA: TGTGCCTGGTCTAGCGGGGGGGGAGGAGATACGCAGTATTTT. This translates into CAWSSGGGGDTQYF.

The CDR3 reads CATSDGQGIYDEQFF. In nucleotides, the CDR3 is TGTGCCACCAGTGATGGACAGGGAATATACGATGAGCAGTTCTTC. The genes are TRBV24-1 and TRBJ2-1; TRBD1 agrees at 8 bases. Germline loops: CDR1 KGHDR, CDR2 SFDVKD. CDR3 length equals 15 residues. V shed 3 bases, J shed 8 bases, and the junction held 8 bases outside the gene matches.

The genes are TRBV29-1 and TRBJ2-1; TRBD2 aligns across 8 bases. CDR1 is SQVTM, CDR2 ANQGSEA, per germline. V dropped 4 bases and J dropped 5; count of bases not matched to a gene: 7. The CDR3 has 14 amino acids. CDR3 protein: CSVGRTGGDNEQFF. The CDR3 region has the DNA TGCAGCGTTGGAAGAACGGGGGGGGACAATGAGCAGTTCTTC.

This chain joins TRBV28 and TRBJ1-2; D is undetermined. The germline V gene encodes CDR1 MDHEN and CDR2 SYDVKM. Trimming stripped 1 base from V and 8 bases from J, with 8 bases between. The CDR3 is 12 residues long. The CDR3 spells CASSLSRWGYTF. The CDR3 region has the DNA TGTGCCAGCAGTTTATCGCGGTGGGGCTACACCTTC.

This clone was picked up a small number of times. The chain is built from TRBV6-6 and TRBJ1-2; perhaps TRBD1 as D (6 bases). Germline loops: CDR1 MNHNY, CDR2 SVGAGI (reference sequence). V lost 6 bases and J lost 8, with 13 bases in between. This CDR3 is 12 amino acids long. The CDR3 coding sequence is TGTGCCAGCAGCCCCCATGGGGGCGGCTACACCTTC. Protein: CASSPHGGGYTF.

The chain carries TRBV6-2 or TRBV6-3 and TRBJ2-7; D is undetermined. CDR3 length: 13 amino acids. Trimming took off 4 bases at V and 2 bases at J, with 9 bases between the two ends. Per the germline V gene, CDR1 is MNHEY and CDR2 is SVGEGT. In DNA, the CDR3 is TGTGCCAGCAGTTCAGACGGAGCCTACGAGCAGTACTTC. Amino acid sequence: CASSSDGAYEQYF.

This clone was detected once. V is TRBV19 and J is TRBJ2-1; 13 bases map to TRBD2. The germline V gene encodes CDR1 LNHDA and CDR2 SQIVND (reference sequence). Trimming took 3 bases from V and 5 from J; bases not matched to a gene: 4. This CDR3 contains 16 residues. The CDR3 nucleotides are TGTGCCAGTAGTATGACTAGCGGGGGGACCCACAATGAGCAGTTCTTC. Protein: CASSMTSGGTHNEQFF.

V usage is TRBV18 and J usage is TRBJ1-4; 8 nucleotides agree with TRBD1. The germline CDR1 and CDR2 sequences are KGHSH and LQKENI. The V segment lost 3 bases and the J segment 8 bases; nucleotides outside the gene matches: 8. The CDR3 spans 15 residues. CDR3 region: CASSPGQGAGEKLFF. The CDR3 nucleotides are TGTGCCAGCTCACCGGGGCAGGGGGCTGGAGAAAAACTGTTTTTT. Looking up the rest from reference TRBV18 and TRBJ1-4 gives the full variable domain: NAGVMQNPRHLVRRRGQEARLRCSPMKGHSHVYWYRQLPEEGLKFMVYLQKENIIDESGMPKERFSAEFPKEGPSILRIQQVVRGDSAAYFCASSPGQGAGEKLFFGSGTQLSVL.

DNA for the CDR3: TGCAGTGCTAGTGGACAGGGGGGGTACGAGCAGTACTTC. It yields the protein CSASGQGGYEQYF. V usage is TRBV20-1 and J usage is TRBJ2-7, with 10 bases matching TRBD1. The CDR3 consists of 13 residues. V shed 3 bases and J 4 bases; nucleotides not matched to a gene: 3. Germline assignment: CDR1 DFQATT and CDR2 SNEGSKA (reference sequence).

A few counts support this clone. The chain couples TRBV5-4 to TRBJ1-2, with D possibly TRBD1 on 6 matching bases. V was shortened by 4 bases and J by 8 bases, with 15 bases between the two germline ends. The CDR3 has 13 amino acids. Germline V gene lookup returns CDR1 SGHNT and CDR2 YYREEE (reference sequence). DNA of the CDR3: TGTGCCAGCAGCATAACAGGGTATTACGGCTACACCTTC. Amino acids: CASSITGYYGYTF.

J is TRBJ2-7 and V is TRBV4-2; 12 positions match TRBD2. CDR1 and CDR2 (germline): LGHNA, YNFKEQ. This CDR3 has 15 residues. The V and J ends lost 3 bases and 7 bases, in that order; junction bases with no gene match: 7. The CDR3 DNA reads as TGTGCCAGCAGCCAGAGACTAGCGGGGGAAGGTGAGCAGTACTTC. Protein sequence: CASSQRLAGEGEQYF.